What follows is one TCR beta chain and its context. Its cognate antigen is unknown. These data belong to a study of PD-1 blockade in mismatch repair-deficient tumors. The overall study: All were previously treated, progressing patients with 11 to 13 mismatch repair-deficient cancer types. Overall study results and limits: Rapid post-treatment expansion, then contraction, generally preceding radiologic response, marked tumor-resident clones.

Produced via immunoSEQ multiplex PCR; TCRdb's table is partial and in-frame only. The sample carries 35,000 to 40,000 clones, around 75% recorded once. The J segment lost 2 bases and the V segment lost 6 bases, leaving 8 bases of the junction unmatched. CDR3 length: 15 amino acids. In germline, CDR1 is MNHEY, CDR2 SVGAGI. PCR or immunohistochemistry showed mismatch repair deficiency in every enrolled patient. The TCR-sequenced patients were a few responders to pembrolizumab. The receptor comes from an adult with mismatch repair-deficient cancer. The starting material was peripheral blood, obtained 4 weeks after starting pembrolizumab. The genes are TRBV6-5 and TRBJ2-7; the match to TRBD1 covers 9 bases. The CDR3 loop is CASRPQGALTYEQYF. For the CDR3, the DNA is TGTGCCAGCAGGCCACAGGGGGCCCTTACCTACGAGCAGTACTTC.